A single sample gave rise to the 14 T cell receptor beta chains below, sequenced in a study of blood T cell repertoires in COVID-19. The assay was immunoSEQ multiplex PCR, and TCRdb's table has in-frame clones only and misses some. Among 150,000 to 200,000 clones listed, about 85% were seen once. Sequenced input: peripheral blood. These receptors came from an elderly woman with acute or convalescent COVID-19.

CDR3 protein: CSVLKGALGYGYTF. As DNA, the CDR3 is TGCAGCGTTTTGAAGGGGGCTTTGGGCTATGGCTACACCTTC. The V and J genes are TRBV29-1 and TRBJ1-2; 7 positions agree with TRBD1. Germline loops: CDR1 SQVTM, CDR2 ANQGSEA. This CDR3 is 14 amino acids long. V trimming: 5 bases; J trimming: 4 bases; junction bases outside the gene matches: 10.

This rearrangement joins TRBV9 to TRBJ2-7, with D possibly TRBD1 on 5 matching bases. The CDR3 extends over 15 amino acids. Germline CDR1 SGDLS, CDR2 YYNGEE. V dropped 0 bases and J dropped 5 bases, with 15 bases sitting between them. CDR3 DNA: TGTGCCAGCAGCGTAGCCCAGGGTATTGGCCACGAGCAGTACTTC. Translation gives CASSVAQGIGHEQYF. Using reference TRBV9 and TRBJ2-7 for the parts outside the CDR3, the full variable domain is DSGVTQTPKHLITATGQRVTLRCSPRSGDLSVYWYQQSLDQGLQFLIQYYNGEERAKGNILERFSAQQFPDLHSELNLSSLELGDSALYFCASSVAQGIGHEQYFGPGTRLTVT.

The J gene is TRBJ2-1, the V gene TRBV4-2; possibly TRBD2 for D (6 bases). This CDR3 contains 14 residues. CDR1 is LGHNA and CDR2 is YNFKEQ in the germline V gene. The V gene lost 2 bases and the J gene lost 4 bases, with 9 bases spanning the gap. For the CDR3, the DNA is TGTGCCAGCAGCCAACCGGGACTTTACAATGAGCAGTTCTTC. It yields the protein CASSQPGLYNEQFF.

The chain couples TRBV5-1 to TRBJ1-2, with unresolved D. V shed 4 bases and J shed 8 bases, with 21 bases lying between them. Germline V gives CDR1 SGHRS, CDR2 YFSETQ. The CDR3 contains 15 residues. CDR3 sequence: CASSLGEQVVGGYTF. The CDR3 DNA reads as TGCGCCAGCAGCCTGGGTGAGCAGGTGGTTGGGGGCTACACCTTC.

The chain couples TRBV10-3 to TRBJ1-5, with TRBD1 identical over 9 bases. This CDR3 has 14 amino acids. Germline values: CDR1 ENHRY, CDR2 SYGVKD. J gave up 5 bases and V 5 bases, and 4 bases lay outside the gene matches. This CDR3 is CAISQDRGDQPQHF. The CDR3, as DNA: TGTGCCATCAGTCAGGACAGGGGCGATCAGCCCCAGCATTTT.

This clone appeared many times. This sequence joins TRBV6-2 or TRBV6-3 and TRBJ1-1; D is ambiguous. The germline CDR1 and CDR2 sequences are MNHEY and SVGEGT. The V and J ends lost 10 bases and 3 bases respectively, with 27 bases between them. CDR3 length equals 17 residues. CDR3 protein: CATIPGVWRIRDTEAFF. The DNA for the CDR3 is TGTGCCACCATCCCCGGGGTTTGGAGGATAAGGGACACTGAAGCTTTCTTT.

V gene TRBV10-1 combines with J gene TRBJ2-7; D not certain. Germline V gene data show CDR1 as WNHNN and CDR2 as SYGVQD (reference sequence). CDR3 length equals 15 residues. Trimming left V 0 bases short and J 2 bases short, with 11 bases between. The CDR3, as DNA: TGCGCCAGCAGTGAGTCGACTCTGAACCCCTACGAGCAGTACTTC. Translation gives CASSESTLNPYEQYF.

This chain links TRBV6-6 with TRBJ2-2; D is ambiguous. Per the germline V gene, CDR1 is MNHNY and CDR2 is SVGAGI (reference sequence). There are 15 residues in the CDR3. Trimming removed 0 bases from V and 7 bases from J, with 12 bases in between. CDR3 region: CASSYSNSGLGELFF. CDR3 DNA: TGTGCCAGCAGTTACTCTAACAGTGGCCTCGGGGAGCTGTTTTTT.

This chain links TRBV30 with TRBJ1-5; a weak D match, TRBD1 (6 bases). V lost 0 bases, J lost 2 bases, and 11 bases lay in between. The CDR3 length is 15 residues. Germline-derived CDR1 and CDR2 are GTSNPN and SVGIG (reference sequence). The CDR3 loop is CAWSVQGGGNQPQHF. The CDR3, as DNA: TGTGCCTGGAGTGTACAGGGCGGAGGCAATCAGCCCCAGCATTTT.

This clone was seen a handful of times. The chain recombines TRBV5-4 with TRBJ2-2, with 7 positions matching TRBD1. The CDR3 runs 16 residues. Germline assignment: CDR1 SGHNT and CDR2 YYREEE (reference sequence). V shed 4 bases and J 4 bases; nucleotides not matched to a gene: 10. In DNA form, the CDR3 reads TGTGCCAGCAGCCTGGTGGGACAGTACTTCACCGGGGAGCTGTTTTTT. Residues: CASSLVGQYFTGELFF.

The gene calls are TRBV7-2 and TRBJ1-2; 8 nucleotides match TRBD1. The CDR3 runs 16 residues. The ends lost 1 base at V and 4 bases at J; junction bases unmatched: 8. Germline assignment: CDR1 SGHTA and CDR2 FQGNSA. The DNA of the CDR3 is TGTGCCAGCAGCTTAGGTCGGACAGGGCCTAGCTATGGCTACACCTTC. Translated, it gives CASSLGRTGPSYGYTF.

The DNA for the CDR3 is TGTGCCAGCAGCTTAGCCGGGACTAGCGGGAGGGACGAGCAGTACTTC. Protein sequence: CASSLAGTSGRDEQYF. The gene calls are TRBV7-2 and TRBJ2-7; TRBD2 matches at 16 bases. Germline V lookup: CDR1 SGHTA, CDR2 FQGNSA. CDR3 length: 16 amino acids. V lost 0 bases and J lost 5; bases outside the gene matches: 1. Filled out from reference TRBV7-2 and TRBJ2-7, the complete variable domain reads GAGVSQSPSNKVTEKGKDVELRCDPISGHTALYWYRQSLGQGLEFLIYFQGNSAPDKSGLPSDRFSAERTGGSVSTLTIQRTQQEDSAVYLCASSLAGTSGRDEQYFGPGTRLTVT.

This CDR3 is CASSLEVRGRSHGYTF. Here the CDR3 DNA reads TGCGCCAGCAGCTTGGAGGTCAGGGGGCGAAGTCATGGCTACACCTTC. This chain joins TRBV5-1 and TRBJ1-2, with TRBD1 matching over 8 bases. Germline CDR1 is SGHRS and CDR2 is YFSETQ. Losses at the gene ends were 0 bases for V and 6 bases for J; bases not matched to a gene: 10. There are 16 residues in the CDR3.

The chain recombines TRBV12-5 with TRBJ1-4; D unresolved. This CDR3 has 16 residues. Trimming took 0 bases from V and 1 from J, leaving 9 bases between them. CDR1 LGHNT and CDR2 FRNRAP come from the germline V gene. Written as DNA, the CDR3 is TGTGCTAGTGGTTTGGTACAAGGAGGAACTAATGAAAAACTGTTTTTT. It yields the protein CASGLVQGGTNEKLFF.